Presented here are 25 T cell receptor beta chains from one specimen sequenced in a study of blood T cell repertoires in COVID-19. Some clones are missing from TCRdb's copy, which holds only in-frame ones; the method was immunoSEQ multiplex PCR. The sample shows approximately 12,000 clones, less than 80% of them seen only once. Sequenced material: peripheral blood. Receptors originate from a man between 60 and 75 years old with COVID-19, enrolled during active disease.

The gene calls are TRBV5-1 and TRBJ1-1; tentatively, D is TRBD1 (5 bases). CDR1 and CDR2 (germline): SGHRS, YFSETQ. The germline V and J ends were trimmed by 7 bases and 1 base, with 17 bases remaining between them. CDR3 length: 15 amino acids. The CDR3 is CASAPLSQGNTEAFF. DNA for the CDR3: TGCGCCAGCGCTCCACTCTCGCAGGGGAACACTGAAGCTTTCTTT. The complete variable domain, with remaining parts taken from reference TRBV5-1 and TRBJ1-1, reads KAGVTQTPRYLIKTRGQQVTLSCSPISGHRSVSWYQQTPGQGLQFLFEYFSETQRNKGNFPGRFSGRQFSNSRSEMNVSTLELGDSALYLCASAPLSQGNTEAFFGQGTRLTVV.

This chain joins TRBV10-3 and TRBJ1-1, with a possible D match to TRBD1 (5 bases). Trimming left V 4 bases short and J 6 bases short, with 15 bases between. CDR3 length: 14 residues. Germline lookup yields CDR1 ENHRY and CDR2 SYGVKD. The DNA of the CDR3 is TGTGCCATCAGTGGGGCGGCGGGGGTCCCTGAAGCTTTCTTT. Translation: CAISGAAGVPEAFF.

The CDR3 loop reads CASSFSGTFNYGYTF. DNA for the CDR3: TGTGCCAGCAGCTTCTCCGGGACATTTAACTATGGCTACACCTTC. The chain is built from TRBV5-6 and TRBJ1-2; a weak D match, TRBD1 (6 bases). This CDR3 has 15 residues. Looked up from germline, CDR1 is SGHDT and CDR2 is YYEEEE. V gave up 2 bases and J gave up 1 base, with 12 bases separating them.

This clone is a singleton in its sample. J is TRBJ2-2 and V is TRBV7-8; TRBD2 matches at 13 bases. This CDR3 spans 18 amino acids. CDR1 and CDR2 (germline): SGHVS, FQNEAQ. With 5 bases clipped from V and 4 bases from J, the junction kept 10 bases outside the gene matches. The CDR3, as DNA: TGTGCCAGCAGCCCACCCGTTCGACTAGCGGGAGGCACCGGGGAGCTGTTTTTT. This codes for CASSPPVRLAGGTGELFF.

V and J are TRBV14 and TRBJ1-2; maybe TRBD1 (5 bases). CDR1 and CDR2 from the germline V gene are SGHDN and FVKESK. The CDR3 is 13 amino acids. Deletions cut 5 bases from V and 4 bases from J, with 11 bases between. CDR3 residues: CASSGATFYGYTF. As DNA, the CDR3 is TGTGCCAGCAGCGGGGCAACATTCTATGGCTACACCTTC.

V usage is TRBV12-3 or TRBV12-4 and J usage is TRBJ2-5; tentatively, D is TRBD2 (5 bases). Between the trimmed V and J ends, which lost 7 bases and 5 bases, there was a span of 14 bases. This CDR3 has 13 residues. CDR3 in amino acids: CASTPSRRETQYF. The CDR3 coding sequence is TGTGCCAGCACCCCCTCGCGGAGGGAGACCCAGTACTTC.

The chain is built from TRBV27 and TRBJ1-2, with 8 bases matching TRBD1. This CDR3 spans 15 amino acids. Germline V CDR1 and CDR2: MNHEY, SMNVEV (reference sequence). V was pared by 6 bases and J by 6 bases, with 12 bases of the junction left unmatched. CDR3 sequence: CASSPIGTGTDGYTF. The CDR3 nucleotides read TGTGCCAGCAGCCCCATTGGGACAGGAACGGATGGCTACACCTTC.

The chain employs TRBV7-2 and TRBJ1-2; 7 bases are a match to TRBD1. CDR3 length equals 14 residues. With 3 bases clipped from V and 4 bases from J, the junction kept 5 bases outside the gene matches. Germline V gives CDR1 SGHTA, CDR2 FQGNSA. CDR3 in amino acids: CASSLTQGFYGYTF. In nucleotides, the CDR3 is TGTGCCAGCAGCTTGACACAGGGGTTCTATGGCTACACCTTC. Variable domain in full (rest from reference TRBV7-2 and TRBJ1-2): GAGVSQSPSNKVTEKGKDVELRCDPISGHTALYWYRQSLGQGLEFLIYFQGNSAPDKSGLPSDRFSAERTGGSVSTLTIQRTQQEDSAVYLCASSLTQGFYGYTFGSGTRLTVV.

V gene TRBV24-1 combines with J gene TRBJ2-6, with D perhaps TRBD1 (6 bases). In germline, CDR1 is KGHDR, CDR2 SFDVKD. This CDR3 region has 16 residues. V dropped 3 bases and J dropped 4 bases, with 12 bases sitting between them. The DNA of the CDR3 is TGTGCCACCAGTGATCAAACAGGGATCGGGGCCAACGTCCTGACTTTC. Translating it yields CATSDQTGIGANVLTF.

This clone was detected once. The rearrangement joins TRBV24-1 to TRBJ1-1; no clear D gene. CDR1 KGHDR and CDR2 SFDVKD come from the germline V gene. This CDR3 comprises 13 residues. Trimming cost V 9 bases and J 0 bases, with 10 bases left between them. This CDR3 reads CATRLRMNTEAFF. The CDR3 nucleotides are TGTGCCACCCGCCTGAGAATGAACACTGAAGCTTTCTTT.

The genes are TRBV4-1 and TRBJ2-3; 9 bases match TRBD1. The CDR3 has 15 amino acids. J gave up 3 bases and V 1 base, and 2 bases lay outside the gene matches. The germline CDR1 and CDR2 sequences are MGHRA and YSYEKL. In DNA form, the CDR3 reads TGCGCCAGCAGCCAAGTAGGGACAGGGACAGATACGCAGTATTTT. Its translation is CASSQVGTGTDTQYF.

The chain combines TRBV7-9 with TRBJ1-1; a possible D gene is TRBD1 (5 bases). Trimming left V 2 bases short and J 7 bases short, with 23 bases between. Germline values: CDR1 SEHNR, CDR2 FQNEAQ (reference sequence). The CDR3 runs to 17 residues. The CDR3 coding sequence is TGTGCCAGCAGCTTACCCGTTTTGCGGGGCCCCGACGGTGAAGCTTTCTTT. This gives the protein CASSLPVLRGPDGEAFF.

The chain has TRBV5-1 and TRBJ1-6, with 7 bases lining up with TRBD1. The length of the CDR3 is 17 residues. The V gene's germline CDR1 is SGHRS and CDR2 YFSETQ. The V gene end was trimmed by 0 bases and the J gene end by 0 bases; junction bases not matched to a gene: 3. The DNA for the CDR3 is TGCGCCAGCAGCTTGGATGCAGGGGGCTCCTATAATTCACCCCTCCACTTT. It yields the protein CASSLDAGGSYNSPLHF.

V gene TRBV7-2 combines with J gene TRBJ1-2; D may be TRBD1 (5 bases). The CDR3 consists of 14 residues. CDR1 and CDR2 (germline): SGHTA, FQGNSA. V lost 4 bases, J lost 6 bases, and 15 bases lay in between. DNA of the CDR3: TGTGCCAGCAGCTATAGAGGAGGGGAGGATGGCTACACCTTC. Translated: CASSYRGGEDGYTF.

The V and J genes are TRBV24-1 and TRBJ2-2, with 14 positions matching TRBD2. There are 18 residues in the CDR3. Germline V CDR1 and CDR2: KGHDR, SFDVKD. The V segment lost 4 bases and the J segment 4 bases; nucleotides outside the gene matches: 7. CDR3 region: CATSDLTSGRASTGELFF. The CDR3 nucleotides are TGTGCCACCAGTGACCTGACTAGCGGGAGGGCCAGCACCGGGGAGCTGTTTTTT.

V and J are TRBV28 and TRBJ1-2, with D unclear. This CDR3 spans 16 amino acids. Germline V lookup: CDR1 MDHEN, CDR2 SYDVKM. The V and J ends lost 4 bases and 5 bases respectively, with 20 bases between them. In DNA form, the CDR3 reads TGTGCCAGCAGTTATACGGGGATTAGGGCTTGGTATGGCTACACCTTC. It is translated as CASSYTGIRAWYGYTF.

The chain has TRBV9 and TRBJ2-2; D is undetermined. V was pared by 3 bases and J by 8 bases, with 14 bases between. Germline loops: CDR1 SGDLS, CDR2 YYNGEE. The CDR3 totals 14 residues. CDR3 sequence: CASSGEPTSGELFF. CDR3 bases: TGTGCCAGCAGCGGAGAGCCTACCTCTGGGGAGCTGTTTTTT.

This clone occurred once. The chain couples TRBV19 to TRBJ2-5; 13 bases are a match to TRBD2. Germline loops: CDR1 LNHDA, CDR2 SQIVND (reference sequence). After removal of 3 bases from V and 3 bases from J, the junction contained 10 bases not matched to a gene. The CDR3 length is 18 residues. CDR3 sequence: CASSIRTSGRILEETQYF. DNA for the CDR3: TGTGCCAGTAGTATCCGGACTAGCGGGAGAATTTTAGAAGAGACCCAGTACTTC.

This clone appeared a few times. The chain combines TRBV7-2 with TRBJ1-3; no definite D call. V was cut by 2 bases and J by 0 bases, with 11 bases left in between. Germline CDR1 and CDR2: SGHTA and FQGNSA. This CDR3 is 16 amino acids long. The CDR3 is CASSLPAGYSGNTIYF. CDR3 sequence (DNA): TGTGCCAGCAGCTTACCAGCAGGCTACTCTGGAAACACCATATATTTT.

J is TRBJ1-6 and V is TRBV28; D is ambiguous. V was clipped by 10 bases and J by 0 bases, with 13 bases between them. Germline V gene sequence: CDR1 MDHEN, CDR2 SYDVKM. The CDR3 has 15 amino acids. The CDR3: CATTTGSSYNSPLHF. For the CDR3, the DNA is TGTGCCACTACGACGGGGAGCTCCTATAATTCACCCCTCCACTTT.

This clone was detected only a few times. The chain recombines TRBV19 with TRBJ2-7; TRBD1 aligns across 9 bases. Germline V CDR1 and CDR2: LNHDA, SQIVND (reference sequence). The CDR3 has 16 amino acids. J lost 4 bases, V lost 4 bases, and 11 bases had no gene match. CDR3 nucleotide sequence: TGTGCCAGTAGTAACGGCCACCCGGGACAGGGTTACGAGCAGTACGTC. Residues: CASSNGHPGQGYEQYV.

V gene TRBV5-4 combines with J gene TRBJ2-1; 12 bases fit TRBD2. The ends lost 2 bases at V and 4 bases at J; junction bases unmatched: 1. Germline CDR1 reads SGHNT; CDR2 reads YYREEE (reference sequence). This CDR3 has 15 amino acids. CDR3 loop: CASSLTSGGYNEQFF. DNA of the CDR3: TGTGCCAGCAGCTTAACTAGCGGGGGGTACAATGAGCAGTTCTTC.

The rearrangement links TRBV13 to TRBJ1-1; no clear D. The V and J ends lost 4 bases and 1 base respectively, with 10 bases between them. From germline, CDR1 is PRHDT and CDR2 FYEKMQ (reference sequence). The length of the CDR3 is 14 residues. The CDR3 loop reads CASSSTEQNTEAFF. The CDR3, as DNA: TGTGCCAGCAGCTCCACAGAACAGAACACTGAAGCTTTCTTT.

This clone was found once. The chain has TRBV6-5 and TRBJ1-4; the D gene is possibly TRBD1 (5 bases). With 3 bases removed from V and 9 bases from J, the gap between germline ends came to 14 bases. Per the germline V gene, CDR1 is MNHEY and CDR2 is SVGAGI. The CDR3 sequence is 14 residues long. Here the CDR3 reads CASSYSRVEKKLFF. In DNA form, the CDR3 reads TGTGCCAGCAGTTATTCCAGGGTAGAAAAAAAACTGTTTTTT.

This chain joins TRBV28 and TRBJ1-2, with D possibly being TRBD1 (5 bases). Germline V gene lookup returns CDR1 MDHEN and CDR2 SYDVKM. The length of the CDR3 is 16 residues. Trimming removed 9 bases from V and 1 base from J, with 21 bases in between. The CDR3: CARGDSLYLFNYGYTF. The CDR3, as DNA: TGTGCCAGAGGGGACTCATTATATCTATTTAACTATGGCTACACCTTC.